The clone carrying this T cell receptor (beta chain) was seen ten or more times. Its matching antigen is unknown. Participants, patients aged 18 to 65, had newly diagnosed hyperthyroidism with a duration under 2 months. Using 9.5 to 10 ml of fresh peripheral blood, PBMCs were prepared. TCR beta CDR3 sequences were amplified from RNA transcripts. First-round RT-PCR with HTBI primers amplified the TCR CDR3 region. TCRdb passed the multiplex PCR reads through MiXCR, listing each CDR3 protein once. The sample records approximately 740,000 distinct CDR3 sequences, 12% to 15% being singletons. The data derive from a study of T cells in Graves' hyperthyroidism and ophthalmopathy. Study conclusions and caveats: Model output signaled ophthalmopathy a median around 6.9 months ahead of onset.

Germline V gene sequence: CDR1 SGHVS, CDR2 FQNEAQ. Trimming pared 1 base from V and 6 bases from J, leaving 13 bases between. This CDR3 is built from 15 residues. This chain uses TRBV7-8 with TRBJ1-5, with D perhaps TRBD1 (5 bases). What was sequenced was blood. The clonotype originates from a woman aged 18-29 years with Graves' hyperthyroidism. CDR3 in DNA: TGTGCCAGCAGCTTAGAGGGCCACGGGGGTCAGCCCCAGCATTTT. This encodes CASSLEGHGGQPQHF.